Each of the 4 T cell receptor beta chains below was sequenced from the same sample in a study of blood T cell repertoires in COVID-19. Data came from immunoSEQ multiplex PCR; TCRdb stores just in-frame clones and leaves some out. The sample includes about 270,000 clones, roughly 84% seen only once; the top ten take roughly 3.1%. The material sequenced was peripheral blood. These receptors all stem from a woman under 30 with acute or convalescent COVID-19.

This clone was observed a single time. The chain recombines TRBV7-2 with TRBJ2-7; 10 bases line up with TRBD1. CDR1 SGHTA and CDR2 FQGNSA come from the germline V gene. V was clipped by 4 bases and J by 1 base; unmatched bases: 4. The CDR3 runs 15 residues. In DNA form, the CDR3 reads TGTGCCAGCAGCTACAGGACAGGGGGGTCCTACGAGCAGTACTTC. Translated, it gives CASSYRTGGSYEQYF.

The V call is TRBV18, the J call TRBJ2-1; TRBD2 might be the D (6 bases). With 3 bases removed from V and 12 bases from J, the gap between germline ends came to 15 bases. Germline V gives CDR1 KGHSH, CDR2 LQKENI. This CDR3 has 13 amino acids. CDR3 sequence: CASSPTTSNWQFF. CDR3 nucleotide sequence: TGTGCCAGCTCACCCACAACTAGCAATTGGCAGTTCTTC.

The chain carries TRBV7-2 and TRBJ1-2; weak D call: TRBD1 (6 bases). V lost 5 bases, J lost 8 bases, and 15 bases lay in between. Germline V gene lookup returns CDR1 SGHTA and CDR2 FQGNSA. The CDR3 consists of 13 residues. CDR3 coding DNA: TGTGCCAGCAGCGTGGTTCAGGGGAGAGGCTACACCTTC. As protein: CASSVVQGRGYTF.

J is TRBJ2-2 and V is TRBV5-1; TRBD1 is a possible D gene (5 bases). The germline CDR1 and CDR2 sequences are SGHRS and YFSETQ. The CDR3 sequence is 14 residues long. The V and J ends lost 0 bases and 7 bases respectively, with 10 bases between them. The CDR3 DNA reads as TGCGCCAGCAGCTTGGACAGGCAAGGCGGGGAGCTGTTTTTT. It is translated as CASSLDRQGGELFF.